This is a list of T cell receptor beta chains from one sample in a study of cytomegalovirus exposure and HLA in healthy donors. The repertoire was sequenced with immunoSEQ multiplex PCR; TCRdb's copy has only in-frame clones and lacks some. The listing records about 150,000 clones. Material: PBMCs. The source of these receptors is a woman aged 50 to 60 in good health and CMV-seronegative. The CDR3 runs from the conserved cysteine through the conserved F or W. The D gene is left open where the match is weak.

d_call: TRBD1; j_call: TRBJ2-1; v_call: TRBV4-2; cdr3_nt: TGTGCCAGCAGCCAAGCCGGGACAGGGATCTACAATGAGCAGTTCTTC; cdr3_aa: CASSQAGTGIYNEQFF
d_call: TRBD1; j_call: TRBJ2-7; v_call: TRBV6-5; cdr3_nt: TGTGCCAGCAGTTACGCGACAGGGAGCGAGCAGTACTTC; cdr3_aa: CASSYATGSEQYF
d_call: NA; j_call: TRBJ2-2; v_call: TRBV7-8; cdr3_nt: TGTGCCAGCAGCTTTTTCACAAACACCGAGGAGCTGTTTTTT; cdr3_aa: CASSFFTNTEELFF
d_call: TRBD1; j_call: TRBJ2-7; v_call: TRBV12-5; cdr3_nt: TGTGCTAGTGGTTTGGTACTGACAGGGACCTCCTACGAGCAGTACTTC; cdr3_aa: CASGLVLTGTSYEQYF
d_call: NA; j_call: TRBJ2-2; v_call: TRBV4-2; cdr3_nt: TGTGCCAGCAGCCCCTATTTCCAGGGCACCGGGGAGCTGTTTTTT; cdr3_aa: CASSPYFQGTGELFF
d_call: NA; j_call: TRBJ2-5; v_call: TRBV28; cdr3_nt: TGTGCCAGCAGTTTAGCGACTAGGTTTGGGGAGACCCAGTACTTC; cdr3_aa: CASSLATRFGETQYF
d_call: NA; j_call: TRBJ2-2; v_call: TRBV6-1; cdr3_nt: TGTGCCAGCACGCGGCAGTTGAACACCGGGGAGCTGTTTTTT; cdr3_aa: CASTRQLNTGELFF
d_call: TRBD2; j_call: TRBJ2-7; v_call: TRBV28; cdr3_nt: TGTGCCAGCAGTTTGGCTAGCGGGGGCCCCTACGAGCAGTACTTC; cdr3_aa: CASSLASGGPYEQYF
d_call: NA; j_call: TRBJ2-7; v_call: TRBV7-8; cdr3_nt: TGTGCCAGCAAGGCTAGTCCAGGGTCCTACGAGCAGTACTTC; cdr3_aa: CASKASPGSYEQYF
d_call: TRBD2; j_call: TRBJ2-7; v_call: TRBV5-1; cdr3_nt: TGCGCCAGCAGGTCTAGCGGGGGGGATTACGAGCAGTACTTC; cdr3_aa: CASRSSGGDYEQYF
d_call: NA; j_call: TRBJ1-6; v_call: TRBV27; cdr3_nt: TGTGCCAGCAGTTTTGGAGGCGGCCGGGTATCACCCCTCCACTTT; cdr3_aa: CASSFGGGRVSPLHF
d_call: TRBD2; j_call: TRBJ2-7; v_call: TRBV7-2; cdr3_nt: TGTGCCAGCAGCTCCCCCTTAACTAGCGGGAGTGCGTACGAGCAGTACTTC; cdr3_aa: CASSSPLTSGSAYEQYF
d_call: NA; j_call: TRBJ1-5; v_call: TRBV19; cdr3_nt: TGTGCCAGTAGTATAGGGAGAAATCAGCCCCAGCATTTT; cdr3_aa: CASSIGRNQPQHF
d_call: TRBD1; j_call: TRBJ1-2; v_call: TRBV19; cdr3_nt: TGTGCCAGTAGTATCTCCGGGACAGGGAACTATGGCTACACCTTC; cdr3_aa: CASSISGTGNYGYTF
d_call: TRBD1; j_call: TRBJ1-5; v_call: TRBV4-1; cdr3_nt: TGCGCCAGCAGCCACCAGACAGGGCCTAATCAGCCCCAGCATTTT; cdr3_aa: CASSHQTGPNQPQHF
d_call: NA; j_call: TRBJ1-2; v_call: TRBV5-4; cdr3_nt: TGTGCCAGCAGCTTGAGTTTAGTGGCAGGGGATGGCTACACCTTC; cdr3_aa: CASSLSLVAGDGYTF
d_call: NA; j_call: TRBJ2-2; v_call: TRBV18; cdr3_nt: TGTGCCAGCTCACCACTAATTGAGCACGCCGGGGAGCTGTTTTTT; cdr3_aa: CASSPLIEHAGELFF
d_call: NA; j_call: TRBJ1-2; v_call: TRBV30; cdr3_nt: TGTGCCTGGAGCTCGGGTTCCTATGGCTACACCTTC; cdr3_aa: CAWSSGSYGYTF
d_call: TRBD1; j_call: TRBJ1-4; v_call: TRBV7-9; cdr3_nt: TGTGCCAGCAGCACACCTCGGGGACAGAGTAATGAAAAACTGTTTTTT; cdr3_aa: CASSTPRGQSNEKLFF
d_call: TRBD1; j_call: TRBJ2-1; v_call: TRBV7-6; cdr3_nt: TGTGCCAGCAGCCCCCTGGATACGGGACAGGACTACAATGAGCAGTTCTTC; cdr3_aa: CASSPLDTGQDYNEQFF
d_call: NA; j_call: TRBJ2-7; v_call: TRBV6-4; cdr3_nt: TGTGCCAGCAGGCAGGGGAGTTACTACGAGCAGTACTTC; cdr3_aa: CASRQGSYYEQYF
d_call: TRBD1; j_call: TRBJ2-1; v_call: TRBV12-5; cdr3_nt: TGTGCTAGTTCCCCGGGACAGGGGGCTGATGAGCAGTTCTTC; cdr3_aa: CASSPGQGADEQFF
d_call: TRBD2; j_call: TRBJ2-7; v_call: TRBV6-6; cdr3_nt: TGTGCCAGCAAACCGCGACTAGCGGGGACCTACGAGCAGTACTTC; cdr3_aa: CASKPRLAGTYEQYF
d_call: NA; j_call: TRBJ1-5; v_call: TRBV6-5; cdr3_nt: TGTGCCAGCAGTTACGGTGGGGGGGATCAGCCCCAGCATTTT; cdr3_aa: CASSYGGGDQPQHF
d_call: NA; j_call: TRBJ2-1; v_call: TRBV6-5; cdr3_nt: TGTGCCAGCAGTCCGACAGGTAGCTCCTACAATGAGCAGTTCTTC; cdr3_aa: CASSPTGSSYNEQFF
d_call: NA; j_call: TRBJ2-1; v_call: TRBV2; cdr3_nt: TGTGCCAGCAGTGTCCAGGGACTTCCCCCTCTCAATGAGCAGTTCTTC; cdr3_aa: CASSVQGLPPLNEQFF
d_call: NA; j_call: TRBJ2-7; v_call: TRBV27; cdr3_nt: TGTGCCAGCAGTTTAAGGGGCAGGGAGCAGTACTTC; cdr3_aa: CASSLRGREQYF
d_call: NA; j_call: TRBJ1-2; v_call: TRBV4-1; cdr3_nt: TGCGCCAGCAGCCGTTTGGGAGGGGCGGTCGGATCCAACTATGGCTACACCTTC; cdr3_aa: CASSRLGGAVGSNYGYTF
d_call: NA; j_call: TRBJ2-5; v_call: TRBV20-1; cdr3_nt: TGCAGTGCTAGCCGGAGCGAGACCCAGTACTTC; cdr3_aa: CSASRSETQYF
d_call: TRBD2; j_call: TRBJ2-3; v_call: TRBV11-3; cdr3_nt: TGTGCCAGCAGCTCGGGACTAGCGACAGATACGCAGTATTTT; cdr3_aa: CASSSGLATDTQYF
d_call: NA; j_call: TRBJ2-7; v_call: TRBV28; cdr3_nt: TGTGCCAGCAGTTTAAAGGTCGGCGGGTGGAGCGCCTACGAGCAGTACTTC; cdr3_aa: CASSLKVGGWSAYEQYF
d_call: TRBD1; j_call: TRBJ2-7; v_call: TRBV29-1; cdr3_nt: TGCAGCGTGGGACAGGGGGGCTACGAGCAGTACTTC; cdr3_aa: CSVGQGGYEQYF
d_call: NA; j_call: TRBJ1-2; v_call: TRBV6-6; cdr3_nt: TGTGCCAGCAGTCCTGACAAGAACTATGGCTACACCTTC; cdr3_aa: CASSPDKNYGYTF
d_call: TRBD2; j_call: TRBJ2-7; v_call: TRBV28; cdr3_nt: TGTGCCAGCAGTCTGGGGGGAGGGCCCACCTACGAGCAGTACTTC; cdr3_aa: CASSLGGGPTYEQYF
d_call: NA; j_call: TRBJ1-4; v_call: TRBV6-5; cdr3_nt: TGTGCCAGCAGACTTAGACTGATACCCAGTGAAAAACTGTTTTTT; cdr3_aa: CASRLRLIPSEKLFF
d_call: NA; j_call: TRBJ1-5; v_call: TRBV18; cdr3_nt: TGTGCCAGCTCACCCGAACAGGGCCATAGCAATCAGCCCCAGCATTTT; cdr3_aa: CASSPEQGHSNQPQHF
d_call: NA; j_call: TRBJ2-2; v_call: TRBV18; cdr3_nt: TGTGCCAGCTCACCGGCGGTGACGGGCACCGGGGAGCTGTTTTTT; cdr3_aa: CASSPAVTGTGELFF
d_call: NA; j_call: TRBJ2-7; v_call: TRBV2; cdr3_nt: TGTGCCAGCAGGGGCGGCGAGGGTTTCTACGAGCAGTACTTC; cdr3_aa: CASRGGEGFYEQYF
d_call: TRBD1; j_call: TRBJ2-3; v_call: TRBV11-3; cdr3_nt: TGTGCCAGCAGAGAACAGGGGAAAGGTTGCGCAGATACGCAGTATTTT; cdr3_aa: CASREQGKGCADTQYF
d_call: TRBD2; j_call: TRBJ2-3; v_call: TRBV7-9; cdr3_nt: TGTGCCAGCAGCCCTTTAGCGGGACGAGATACGCAGTATTTT; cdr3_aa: CASSPLAGRDTQYF
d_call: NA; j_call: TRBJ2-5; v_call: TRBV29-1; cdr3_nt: TGCAGCGTTAGGGGGATAGAGACCCAGTACTTC; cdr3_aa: CSVRGIETQYF
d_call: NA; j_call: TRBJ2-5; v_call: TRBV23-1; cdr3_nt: TGCGCCAACCTCAGGAAAGAGACCCAGTACTTC; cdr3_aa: CANLRKETQYF
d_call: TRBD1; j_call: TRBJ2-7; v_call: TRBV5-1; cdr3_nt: TGCGCCAGCAGCTTGTTGGGACAGGGGGCCTTACGCTCCTACGAGCAGTACTTC; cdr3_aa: CASSLLGQGALRSYEQYF
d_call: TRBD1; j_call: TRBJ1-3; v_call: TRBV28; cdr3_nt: TGTGCCAGCAGTTTACAGGGGGCTGGAAACACCATATATTTT; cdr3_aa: CASSLQGAGNTIYF
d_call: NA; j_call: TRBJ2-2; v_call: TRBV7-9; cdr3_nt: TGTGCCAGCAGCTTAGCCGGGTTTCGTGGCGGGGAGCTGTTTTTT; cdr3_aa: CASSLAGFRGGELFF
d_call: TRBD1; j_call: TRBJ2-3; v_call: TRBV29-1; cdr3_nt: TGCAGCGTCCGTATGGGACAGGGGGGCACAGATACGCAGTATTTT; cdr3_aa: CSVRMGQGGTDTQYF
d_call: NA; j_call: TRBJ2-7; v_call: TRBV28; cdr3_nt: TGTGCCAGCAGTTTACGCCAGTACGAGCAGTACTTC; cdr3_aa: CASSLRQYEQYF
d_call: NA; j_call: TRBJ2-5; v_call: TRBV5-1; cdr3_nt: TGCGCCAGCAGCTTCGCCCGGGGAGAGACCCAGTACTTC; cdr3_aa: CASSFARGETQYF
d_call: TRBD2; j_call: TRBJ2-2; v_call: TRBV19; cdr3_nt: TGTGCCAGCACCGGACTAGCGGGAGGCACCGGGGAGCTGTTTTTT; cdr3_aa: CASTGLAGGTGELFF
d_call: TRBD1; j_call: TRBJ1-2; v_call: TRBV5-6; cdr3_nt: TGTGCCAGCAGCTCACAGGGGGCAGGAGGCTACACCTTC; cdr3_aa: CASSSQGAGGYTF
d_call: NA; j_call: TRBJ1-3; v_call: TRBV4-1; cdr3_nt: TGCGCCAGCAGCCAAGATCAGACAGGCTTAAGCTCTGGAAACACCATATATTTT; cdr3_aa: CASSQDQTGLSSGNTIYF
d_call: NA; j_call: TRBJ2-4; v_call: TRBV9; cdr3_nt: TGTGCCAGCAGTTCCGGCGGGGACAGTAAAAACATTCAGTACTTC; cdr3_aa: CASSSGGDSKNIQYF
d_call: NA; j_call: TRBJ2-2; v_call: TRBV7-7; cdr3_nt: TGTGCTAGCAGCTTAGCGGCGGGGGCAGGTACCGGGGAGCTGTTTTTT; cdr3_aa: CASSLAAGAGTGELFF
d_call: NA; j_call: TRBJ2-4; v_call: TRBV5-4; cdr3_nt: TGTGCCAGCAGTCGACTCCCGGGAGCCAAAAACATTCAGTACTTC; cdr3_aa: CASSRLPGAKNIQYF
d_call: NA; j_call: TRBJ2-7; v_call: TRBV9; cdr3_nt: TGTGCCAGCAGCCCTCACTTCGGTCCCTACGAGCAGTACTTC; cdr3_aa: CASSPHFGPYEQYF
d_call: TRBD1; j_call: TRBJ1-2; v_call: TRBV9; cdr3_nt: TGTGCCAGCAGCAGTCCGGGACAGGGGAATGGCTACACCTTC; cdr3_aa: CASSSPGQGNGYTF